This T cell receptor (beta chain) was obtained from a study of regulatory T cells in long-lasting Graves disease. Overall study: Persistent cases were those of Graves' disease that involved over 5 years of antithyroid drugs with positive TSH receptor antibodies. Study conclusions and caveats: Gene preferences differed: TRBV28, TRBJ1-2, TRBJ2-5 in persistent cases. Patients with persistent disease shared fewer than 3,500 public clonotypes, outpacing the approximately 870 shared by new patients.

CDR3-region Arm-PCR and iRepertoire HTBI primers produced the TCR beta libraries. TCRdb passed the multiplex PCR reads through MiXCR, listing each CDR3 protein once. The sample contains 450,000 or so distinct CDR3 sequences, about 20% of which appear only once. To note about this clonotype: Its specificity is not known.

Time point of the sample: persistent/refractory GD, antithyroid drugs over 5 years with positive TRAb. Extracted PBMC RNA gave rise to the TCR library. A volume of approximately 10 milliliters of peripheral blood was collected in EDTA tubes. This CDR3 contains 15 residues. CDR1 and CDR2 from the germline V gene are LGHNA and YNFKEQ. V lost 0 bases, J lost 5 bases, and 6 bases stayed unmatched. The sequencing here drew on peripheral blood mononuclear cells (PBMCs), taken when the disease was refractory, from a patient treated with antithyroid drugs. This chain uses TRBV4-2 with TRBJ2-7; TRBD1 aligns across 8 bases. The source of this sequence is a female donor with Graves disease. As DNA, the CDR3 is TGTGCCAGCAGCCAAGATCAGACAGGGGAGGACGAGCAGTACTTC. Translated: CASSQDQTGEDEQYF.